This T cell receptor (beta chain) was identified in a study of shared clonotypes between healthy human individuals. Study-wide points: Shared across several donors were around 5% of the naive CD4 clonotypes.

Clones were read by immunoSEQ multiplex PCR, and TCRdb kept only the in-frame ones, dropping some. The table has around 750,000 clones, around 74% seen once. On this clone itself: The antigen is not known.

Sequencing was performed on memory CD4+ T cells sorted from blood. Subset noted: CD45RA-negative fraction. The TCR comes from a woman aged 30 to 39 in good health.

The CDR3 nucleotides are TGTGCCAGCAGCTTACGGGCTCTAGCGGGAGCGATAGGGAATGAGCAGTTCTTC. It translates to CASSLRALAGAIGNEQFF. This chain uses TRBV7-9 with TRBJ2-1; 10 nucleotides align to TRBD2. After removal of 2 bases from V and 7 bases from J, the junction contained 14 bases not matched to a gene. The CDR3 totals 18 residues. The germline V gene has CDR1 SEHNR and CDR2 FQNEAQ (reference sequence).